This T cell receptor (beta chain) was found in a study of blood T cells in healthy people across ages (dated by TCRdb to between 2015 and 2017). About the study as a whole: In model experiments, template switching captured about one uniquely barcoded TCR beta cDNA molecule for every two T cells. Using deep sequencing normalized with unique cDNA molecular identifiers, the study measured how TCR beta repertoire diversity changes with age. Donors of different ages were randomly distributed across sequencing lanes to avoid experimental bias. The donors were split into four age groups: young (average approximately 16 years), middle-aged (around 40), aged (62) and long-lived (roughly 80). Using the same blood draw, the study looked at two additional independent replicas of 1 million unique cDNA reads for two donors, one aged 18 to 30 and the other aged 80 or older. On the study overall, not on this receptor specifically: The long-lived group showed more naive CD4+ T cells, fewer expanded clones and increased TCR diversity than the aged group, suggesting age selection. The CMV infection status of donors was not known, potentially confounding age-related changes in expanded clonotypes. Since profiling was done on bulk unsorted PBMCs, naive and antigen-experienced compartments could not be conclusively compared. As age increased, observed TCR beta diversity per million T cells dropped in a roughly linear way, and a significant reduction was already evident by age about 36. Total diversity estimates from one million sequenced T cells were considered lower bounds and underestimates. There was a strong correlation between observed TCR beta diversity and the percentage of naive T cells measured by flow cytometry.

Regarding this clonotype: The antigen this receptor binds is unknown. Base qualities are missing; no much larger clone stands one base away.

The roughly 39 donors, aged roughly 6 to 95 years, were systemically healthy Caucasian individuals from Russia. Each donor gave approximately 9.4 milliliters of peripheral blood, drawn into EDTA-treated Vacutainer tubes. Ficoll-Paque density-gradient centrifugation was used to isolate PBMCs, with at least 6 million obtained per sample. Total RNA was extracted from PBMCs with Trizol reagent, with at least 5 micrograms obtained per sample. For every donor, an aliquot of PBMCs went through flow cytometry to measure the percentages of naive CD45RAhigh/CD27high T cells. Library generation was performed with 5' RACE. Sequenced using an Illumina HiSeq 2500. The second PCR ran for roughly 6 to 11 cycles and used a J-beta primer mix along with a sample-barcoded 5' primer. A template-switch 5' adaptor carrying 12 random nucleotides introduced a unique molecular identifier onto each TCR beta cDNA molecule. Each sample yielded at least 2.5 million CDR3-containing paired-end reads. First-strand cDNA synthesis was performed from all RNA using the Mint cDNA synthesis kit, with priming by a TRBC-specific oligonucleotide. All cDNA was treated with uracil-DNA glycosylase and then went through a first 18-cycle PCR with the universal primers M1SS and BC2_uni_R. The original pipeline was this. Normalization of each sample was performed by random selection of 1 million high-quality reads, each carrying a distinct molecular identifier. Reads sharing molecular identifiers were discarded rather than binned into consensus sequences. MiTCR, set to a Q25 quality threshold and the strictest error-elimination algorithm, was used for CDR3 identification, clonotype clustering and error correction. A nonparametric unseen species model with Euler transformation was used to estimate lower-bound total TCR beta diversity. TCRdb took the public reads, trimmed them with fastp at Q25, ran MiXCR for clone calling and kept in-frame beta chains. Rows merge per CDR3 protein into single entries with the most common DNA and genes. The V and J calls and clone size come from TCRdb's table, not from the authors' own analysis. The sample table shows 540,000 or so distinct CDR3 sequences, and 27% are seen once. About a fifth of the sample goes to the ten largest clones.

The CDR3 has 15 amino acids, counting the end cysteine and phenylalanine. The DNA shown is the 45-base CDR3, in frame from base 1. Trimmed from V: 1 base; trimmed from J: 6 bases; junction bases lacking a gene match: 7. CDR1 and CDR2 were assigned from the germline V gene as LGHNA and YSLEER. Recombination linked TRBV4-3 to TRBJ2-7, with 9 middle bases fitting TRBD1. The sequencing sample was made of blood. This clonotype originated in a woman in her sixties or seventies in good health. This receptor has the CDR3 CASSQVENRGPEQYF. The bases are TGCGCCAGCAGCCAAGTCGAAAACAGGGGGCCCGAGCAGTACTTC.